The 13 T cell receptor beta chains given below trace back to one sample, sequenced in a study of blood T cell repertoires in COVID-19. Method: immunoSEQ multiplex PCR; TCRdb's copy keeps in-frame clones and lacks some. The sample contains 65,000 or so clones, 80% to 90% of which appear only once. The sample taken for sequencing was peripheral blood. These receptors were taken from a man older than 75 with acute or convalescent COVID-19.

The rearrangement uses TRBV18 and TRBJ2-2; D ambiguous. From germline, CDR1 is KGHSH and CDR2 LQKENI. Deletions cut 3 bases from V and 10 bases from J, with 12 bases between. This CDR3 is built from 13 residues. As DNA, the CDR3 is TGTGCCAGCTCACCGATAAAGCGAGAGGAGCTGTTTTTT. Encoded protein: CASSPIKREELFF.

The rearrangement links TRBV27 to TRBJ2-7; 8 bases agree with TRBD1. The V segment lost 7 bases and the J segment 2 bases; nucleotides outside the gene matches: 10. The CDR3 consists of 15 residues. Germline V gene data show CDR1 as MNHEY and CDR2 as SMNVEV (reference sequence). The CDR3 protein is CASKPRDRFPYEQYF. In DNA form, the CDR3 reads TGTGCCAGCAAGCCCCGGGACAGGTTCCCCTACGAGCAGTACTTC.

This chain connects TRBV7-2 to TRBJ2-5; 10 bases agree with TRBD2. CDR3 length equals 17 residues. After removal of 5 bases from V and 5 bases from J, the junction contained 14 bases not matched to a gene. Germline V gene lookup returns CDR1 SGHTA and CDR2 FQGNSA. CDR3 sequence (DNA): TGTGCCAGCAGCAGTAAAGGAGAGCGGGGGGGCCGGGAGACCCAGTACTTC. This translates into CASSSKGERGGRETQYF.

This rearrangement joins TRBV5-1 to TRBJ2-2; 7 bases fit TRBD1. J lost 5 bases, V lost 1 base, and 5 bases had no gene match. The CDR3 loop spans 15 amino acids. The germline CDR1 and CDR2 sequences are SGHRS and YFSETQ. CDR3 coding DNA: TGCGCCAGCAGCTTGACAACAGGGGTGACCGGGGAGCTGTTTTTT. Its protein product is CASSLTTGVTGELFF.

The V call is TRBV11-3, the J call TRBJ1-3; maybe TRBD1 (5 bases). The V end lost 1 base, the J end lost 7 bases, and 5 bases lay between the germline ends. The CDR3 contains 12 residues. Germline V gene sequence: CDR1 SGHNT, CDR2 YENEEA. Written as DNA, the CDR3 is TGTGCCAGCAGCTTAGGGGGCAACACCATATATTTT. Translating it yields CASSLGGNTIYF.

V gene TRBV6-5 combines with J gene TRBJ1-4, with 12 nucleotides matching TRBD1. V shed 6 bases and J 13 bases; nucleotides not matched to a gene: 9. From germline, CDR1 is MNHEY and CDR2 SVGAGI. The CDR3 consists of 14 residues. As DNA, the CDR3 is TGTGCCAGCAGCGTGGGACAGGGGGCATTCTTACTGTTTTTT. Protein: CASSVGQGAFLLFF.

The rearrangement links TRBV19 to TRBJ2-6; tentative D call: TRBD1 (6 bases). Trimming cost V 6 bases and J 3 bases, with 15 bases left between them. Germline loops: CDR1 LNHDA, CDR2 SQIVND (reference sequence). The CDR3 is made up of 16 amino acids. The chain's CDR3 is CASRPGHFFGANVLTF. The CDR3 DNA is TGTGCCAGTAGGCCGGGACACTTCTTTGGGGCCAACGTCCTGACTTTC.

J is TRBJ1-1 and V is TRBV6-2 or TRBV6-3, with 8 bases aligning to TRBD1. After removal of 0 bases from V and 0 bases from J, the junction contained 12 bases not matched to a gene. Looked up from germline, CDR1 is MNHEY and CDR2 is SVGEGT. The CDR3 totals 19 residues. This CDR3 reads CASSYSISTGGGLNTEAFF. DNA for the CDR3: TGTGCCAGCAGTTACTCGATTAGTACAGGGGGAGGGTTGAACACTGAAGCTTTCTTT.

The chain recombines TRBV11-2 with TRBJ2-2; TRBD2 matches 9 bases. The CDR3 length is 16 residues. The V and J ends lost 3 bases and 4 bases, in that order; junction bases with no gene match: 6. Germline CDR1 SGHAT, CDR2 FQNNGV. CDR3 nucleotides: TGTGCCAGCAGCTTCGGGATTAGCGGGGGCACCGGGGAGCTGTTTTTT. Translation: CASSFGISGGTGELFF. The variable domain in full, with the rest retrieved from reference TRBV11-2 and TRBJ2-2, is EAGVAQSPRYKIIEKRQSVAFWCNPISGHATLYWYQQILGQGPKLLIQFQNNGVVDDSQLPKDRFSAERLKGVDSTLKIQPAKLEDSAVYLCASSFGISGGTGELFFGEGSRLTVL.

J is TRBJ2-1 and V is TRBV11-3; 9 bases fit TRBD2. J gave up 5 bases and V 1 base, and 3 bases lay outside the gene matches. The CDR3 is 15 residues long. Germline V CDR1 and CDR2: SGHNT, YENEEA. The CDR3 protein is CASSLATSGNNEQFF. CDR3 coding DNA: TGTGCCAGCAGCTTAGCGACTAGCGGCAACAATGAGCAGTTCTTC.

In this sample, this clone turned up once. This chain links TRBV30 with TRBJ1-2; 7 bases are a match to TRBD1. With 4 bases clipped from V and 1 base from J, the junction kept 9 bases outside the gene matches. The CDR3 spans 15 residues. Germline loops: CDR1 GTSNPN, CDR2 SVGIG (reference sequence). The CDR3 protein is CAWTRDRAHNYGYTF. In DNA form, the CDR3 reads TGTGCCTGGACCCGAGACAGGGCTCATAACTATGGCTACACCTTC.

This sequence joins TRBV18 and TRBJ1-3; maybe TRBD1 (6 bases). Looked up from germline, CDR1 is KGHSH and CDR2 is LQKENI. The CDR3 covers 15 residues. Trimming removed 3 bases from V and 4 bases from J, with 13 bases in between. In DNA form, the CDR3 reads TGTGCCAGCTCACCGGCACAGGGCCGGGGAAACACCATATATTTT. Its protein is CASSPAQGRGNTIYF.

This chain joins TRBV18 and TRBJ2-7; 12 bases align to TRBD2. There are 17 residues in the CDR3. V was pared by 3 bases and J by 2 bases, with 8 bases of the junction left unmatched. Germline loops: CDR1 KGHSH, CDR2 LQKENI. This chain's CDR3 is CASSPRSGLAGTYEQYF. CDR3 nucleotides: TGTGCCAGCTCACCGAGGTCCGGACTAGCGGGGACCTACGAGCAGTACTTC. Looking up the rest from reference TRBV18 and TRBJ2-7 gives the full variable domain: NAGVMQNPRHLVRRRGQEARLRCSPMKGHSHVYWYRQLPEEGLKFMVYLQKENIIDESGMPKERFSAEFPKEGPSILRIQQVVRGDSAAYFCASSPRSGLAGTYEQYFGPGTRLTVT.